Listed below are T cell receptor beta chains from one sample, sequenced in a study of blood T cell repertoires in COVID-19. Clones were read by immunoSEQ multiplex PCR, and TCRdb kept only the in-frame ones, dropping some. The sample holds about 130,000 clones, around four fifths seen once. Sequenced material: peripheral blood. The receptors were sampled from a man aged 40-55 years with active or convalescent COVID-19. Each CDR3 is given with its conserved first and last residue. Each record gives: J gene, clone size, D gene, V gene, CDR3 protein, CDR3 DNA. A D gene is named only where the DNA matches it firmly. For some rows the clone size is stated as once, few or many, or as a class when expanded; others skip it.

>TRBJ1-5|-|TRBD1|TRBV4-1
CASSQDHNRGSQPQHF
TGCGCCAGCAGCCAAGATCATAACAGGGGGTCCCAGCCCCAGCATTTT
>TRBJ1-1|-|-|TRBV3-1/TRBV3-2
CASSQAAPPAFF
TGTGCCAGCAGCCAGGCCGCACCTCCCGCTTTCTTT
>TRBJ1-5|once|-|TRBV12-5
CASGLGHLVGNQPQHF
TGTGCTAGTGGTTTGGGACACCTTGTTGGCAATCAGCCCCAGCATTTT
>TRBJ1-5|-|-|TRBV7-6
CASSLAGQPNQPQHF
TGTGCCAGCAGCTTAGCGGGGCAGCCTAATCAGCCCCAGCATTTT
>TRBJ2-1|once|-|TRBV2
CASCDYEQFF
TGTGCCAGCTGTGACTATGAGCAGTTCTTC
>TRBJ1-2|-|TRBD1|TRBV4-3
CASSPIVGTGGNYGYTF
TGCGCCAGCAGCCCTATTGTCGGGACAGGGGGTAACTATGGCTACACCTTC
>TRBJ2-3|once|-|TRBV5-1
CASSLGDAADTQYF
TGCGCCAGCAGCTTAGGAGACGCCGCAGATACGCAGTATTTT
>TRBJ2-7|-|TRBD2|TRBV5-5
CASSLAFSGGIKSYEQYF
TGTGCCAGCAGCTTGGCCTTTAGCGGGGGAATAAAGAGTTACGAGCAGTACTTC
>TRBJ2-1|-|-|TRBV6-1
CASSERGASSYNEQFF
TGTGCCAGCAGTGAAAGGGGTGCGAGCTCCTACAATGAGCAGTTCTTC
>TRBJ2-7|-|-|TRBV9
CASSSQGPGGYEQYF
TGTGCCAGCAGCTCCCAGGGCCCTGGGGGGTACGAGCAGTACTTC
>TRBJ1-6|-|-|TRBV9
CASSVTDINSPLHF
TGTGCCAGCAGCGTGACAGACATTAATTCACCCCTCCACTTT
>TRBJ1-1|few|TRBD1|TRBV7-2
CASSLEGTVGTAFF
TGTGCCAGCAGCTTAGAGGGGACAGTTGGTACGGCTTTCTTT
>TRBJ2-7|-|-|TRBV5-4
CASSFNQDSYEQYF
TGTGCCAGCAGCTTCAACCAGGACAGCTACGAGCAGTACTTC
>TRBJ1-1|-|TRBD1|TRBV3-1/TRBV3-2
CASHDRGNTEAFF
TGTGCCAGCCACGACAGGGGCAACACTGAAGCTTTCTTT
>TRBJ2-7|-|TRBD2|TRBV5-4
CASSLAGAIREQYF
TGTGCCAGCAGCTTAGCGGGGGCTATACGGGAGCAGTACTTC
>TRBJ1-1|-|-|TRBV7-2
CASSLVGVDTEAFF
TGTGCCAGCAGCTTAGTAGGGGTAGACACTGAAGCTTTCTTT
>TRBJ1-5|few|TRBD1|TRBV7-8
CASSSLDRGSNQPQHF
TGTGCCAGCAGCTCATTGGACAGGGGAAGCAATCAGCCCCAGCATTTT
>TRBJ2-1|-|TRBD2|TRBV18
CASSPPGLAGSTYNEQFF
TGTGCCAGCTCACCACCGGGACTAGCGGGGAGCACATACAATGAGCAGTTCTTC
>TRBJ1-3|few|-|TRBV12-3/TRBV12-4
CASSFSGKDTIYF
TGTGCCAGCAGTTTCAGCGGTAAAGACACCATATATTTT
>TRBJ2-7|once|TRBD1|TRBV2
CASSGQGPYEQYF
TGTGCCAGTTCGGGACAGGGCCCCTACGAGCAGTACTTC
>TRBJ2-5|-|TRBD2|TRBV27
CASSSPLAGQETQYF
TGTGCCAGCAGTTCCCCTCTAGCGGGCCAAGAGACCCAGTACTTC
>TRBJ2-5|-|-|TRBV6-5
CASSYFAGFQETQYF
TGTGCCAGCAGTTACTTCGCAGGGTTCCAAGAGACCCAGTACTTC
>TRBJ1-2|-|-|TRBV19
CASSSGRGRGYTF
TGTGCCAGTAGTAGCGGACGGGGGAGAGGCTACACCTTC
>TRBJ2-7|once|TRBD1|TRBV5-1
CASKPHRDSYEQYF
TGCGCCAGCAAGCCCCACCGGGACAGCTACGAGCAGTACTTC
>TRBJ2-7|-|-|TRBV3-1/TRBV3-2
CASSDRDSSLGEQYF
TGTGCCAGCAGCGACCGGGACTCCTCTTTAGGCGAGCAGTACTTC
>TRBJ2-7|-|TRBD1|TRBV25-1
CASSFRQGVEQYF
TGTGCCAGCAGTTTCCGACAGGGGGTGGAGCAGTACTTC
>TRBJ2-1|-|TRBD1|TRBV5-4
CASSFGRQGHNEQFF
TGTGCCAGCAGCTTCGGGCGACAGGGCCACAATGAGCAGTTCTTC
>TRBJ1-6|-|-|TRBV5-4
CASSLDPSSYNSPLHF
TGTGCCAGCAGCTTGGACCCGAGCTCCTATAATTCACCCCTCCACTTT
>TRBJ1-1|-|TRBD1|TRBV2
CASSESRQGNTEAFF
TGTGCCAGCAGTGAGTCGCGACAGGGGAACACTGAAGCTTTCTTT
>TRBJ1-6|-|-|TRBV2
CASRAGMETWSPLHF
TGTGCCAGCAGGGCAGGGATGGAAACGTGGTCACCCCTCCACTTT
>TRBJ1-4|-|-|TRBV10-3
CAISPGPNEKLFF
TGTGCCATCTCCCCAGGGCCTAATGAAAAACTGTTTTTT
>TRBJ2-3|-|TRBD2|TRBV19
CASSLAGGTISADTQYF
TGTGCCAGTTCTTTAGCGGGGGGTACTATCTCCGCAGATACGCAGTATTTT
>TRBJ2-5|-|TRBD2|TRBV11-2
CASSLGAGTSGGARETQYF
TGTGCCAGCAGCTTAGGAGCCGGGACTAGCGGGGGGGCGCGGGAGACCCAGTACTTC
>TRBJ2-2|few|-|TRBV10-3
CAISPRITTGELFF
TGTGCCATCAGCCCCAGGATAACCACCGGGGAGCTGTTTTTT
>TRBJ1-1|-|-|TRBV6-2/TRBV6-3
CASSYRGAEAFF
TGTGCCAGCAGTTACCGGGGGGCTGAAGCTTTCTTT
>TRBJ2-5|-|-|TRBV19
CASSDYQETQYF
TGTGCCAGTAGTGACTATCAAGAGACCCAGTACTTC
>TRBJ2-7|-|-|TRBV5-5
CASSLVRSAYEQYF
TGTGCCAGCAGCTTGGTACGATCAGCCTACGAGCAGTACTTC
>TRBJ2-3|few|TRBD1|TRBV14
CASSQEGQAPTDTQYF
TGTGCCAGCAGCCAAGAGGGACAGGCCCCAACAGATACGCAGTATTTT
>TRBJ1-4|-|TRBD1|TRBV18
CASSPQTGDVQFF
TGTGCCAGCTCACCACAGACAGGGGATGTTCAGTTTTTT
>TRBJ2-5|-|TRBD2|TRBV10-1
CASSGGLAGGTQETQYF
TGCGCCAGCAGTGGTGGACTAGCGGGGGGCACTCAAGAGACCCAGTACTTC
>TRBJ2-7|-|TRBD2|TRBV5-4
CASSLGSGGYEQYF
TGTGCCAGCAGCTTGGGTAGCGGGGGCTACGAGCAGTACTTC
>TRBJ1-1|-|-|TRBV10-3
CAISVGGANTEAFF
TGTGCCATCAGTGTTGGGGGGGCGAACACTGAAGCTTTCTTT
>TRBJ2-1|many|TRBD2|TRBV19
CASSILGGGALNEQFF
TGTGCCAGTAGTATATTGGGCGGGGGGGCCCTCAATGAGCAGTTCTTC
>TRBJ2-7|once|TRBD1|TRBV11-2
CASSPRTGPTYEQYF
TGTGCCAGCAGTCCTAGGACAGGCCCTACCTACGAGCAGTACTTC
>TRBJ2-5|-|TRBD2|TRBV3-1/TRBV3-2
CASSLTGTSGGAGETQYF
TGTGCCAGCAGCCTTACCGGGACTAGCGGGGGGGCAGGAGAGACCCAGTACTTC
>TRBJ2-3|-|TRBD2|TRBV3-1/TRBV3-2
CASSLAGQRVSTDTQYF
TGTGCCAGCAGCCTAGCGGGGCAAAGGGTGAGCACAGATACGCAGTATTTT
>TRBJ2-7|-|-|TRBV9
CASSVAGDGSSYEQYF
TGTGCCAGCAGCGTAGCTGGAGACGGTAGCTCCTACGAGCAGTACTTC
>TRBJ2-5|few|TRBD2|TRBV30
CAWSVGTSGGVYQETQYF
TGTGCCTGGAGTGTTGGGACTAGCGGGGGGGTGTACCAAGAGACCCAGTACTTC
>TRBJ2-1|-|TRBD1|TRBV7-2
CASSLAGTGKGNEQFF
TGTGCCAGCAGCTTAGCCGGGACAGGGAAAGGAAATGAGCAGTTCTTC
>TRBJ1-5|few|TRBD1|TRBV2
CASSRDREPQHF
TGTGCCAGCAGCCGCGACAGGGAGCCCCAGCATTTT
>TRBJ1-4|-|-|TRBV18
CASSGGVNEKLFF
TGTGCCAGCTCGGGAGGGGTTAATGAAAAACTGTTTTTT
>TRBJ1-2|-|-|TRBV7-2
CASSSKPGQTNYGYTF
TGTGCCAGCAGCTCTAAACCGGGACAAACTAACTATGGCTACACCTTC